One sample yielded the 16 T cell receptor beta chains listed below, sequenced in a study of T cells in tuberculosis. As to time point: new active TB diagnosis, blood taken before or within 7 days of starting treatment. The method was immunoSEQ multiplex PCR; TCRdb's version includes in-frame clones alone and lacks a portion of them. Altogether about 37,000 clones are present, 75% to 95% being singletons, with the ten largest covering about 2.4%. The source was PBMCs, collected at tuberculosis diagnosis. These TCRs come from an adult with tuberculosis.

J is TRBJ1-2 and V is TRBV2, with 8 nucleotides matching TRBD1. Germline-derived CDR1 and CDR2 are SNHLY and FYNNEI. Trimming removed 4 bases from V and 0 bases from J; junction bases left unmatched: 4. The CDR3 is made up of 15 amino acids. This CDR3 reads CASSAGQGSNYGYTF. The CDR3 nucleotides read TGTGCCAGCAGTGCCGGACAGGGTTCTAACTATGGCTACACCTTC.

This rearrangement joins TRBV28 to TRBJ1-1; maybe TRBD1 (5 bases). Trimming cost V 10 bases and J 5 bases, with 20 bases left between them. CDR1 and CDR2 from the germline V gene are MDHEN and SYDVKM. This CDR3 contains 14 residues. The CDR3 DNA reads as TGTGCCACCACCCCGGGGGGGGGAGGGACTGAAGCTTTCTTT. This gives the protein CATTPGGGGTEAFF.

This rearrangement joins TRBV5-6 to TRBJ1-1, with 7 bases aligning to TRBD1. The CDR3 consists of 16 residues. Germline loops: CDR1 SGHDT, CDR2 YYEEEE. V dropped 2 bases and J dropped 1; count of bases not matched to a gene: 8. CDR3 bases: TGTGCCAGCAGCTTCCAGACAGGGCGGGGGAACACTGAAGCTTTCTTT. This sequence encodes CASSFQTGRGNTEAFF.

The chain joins TRBV19 to TRBJ2-7; a possible D gene is TRBD2 (6 bases). V lost 1 base, J lost 0 bases, and 7 bases lay in between. The CDR3 is 14 residues long. Germline V gives CDR1 LNHDA, CDR2 SQIVND (reference sequence). The CDR3 DNA sequence: TGTGCCAGTAGTATAGCCGGGAGCTCCTACGAGCAGTACTTC. Translation gives CASSIAGSSYEQYF.

V and J are TRBV5-6 and TRBJ2-3, with 9 positions matching TRBD2. The trim removed 0 bases at V and 6 bases at J, leaving 17 bases unmatched. Germline values: CDR1 SGHDT, CDR2 YYEEEE. This CDR3 comprises 19 residues. CDR3 coding DNA: TGTGCCAGCAGCTTGGAAAGGTCTCCCAGACTAGCGGAATCGGATACGCAGTATTTT. Translating gives CASSLERSPRLAESDTQYF.

This clone was observed once. The rearrangement joins TRBV11-1 to TRBJ2-7, with D tentatively TRBD1 (6 bases). The CDR3 covers 14 residues. The germline V and J ends were trimmed by 5 bases and 3 bases, with 14 bases remaining between them. In germline, CDR1 is SGHAT, CDR2 FQDESV (reference sequence). The CDR3 protein is CASSLLRDIYEQYF. In DNA form, the CDR3 reads TGTGCCAGCAGCCTTCTCCGGGACATCTACGAGCAGTACTTC. The full variable domain, completed using reference TRBV11-1 and TRBJ2-7, is EAEVAQSPRYKITEKSQAVAFWCDPISGHATLYWYRQILGQGPELLVQFQDESVVDDSQLPKDRFSAERLKGVDSTLKIQPAELGDSAMYLCASSLLRDIYEQYFGPGTRLTVT.

The chain has TRBV6-1 and TRBJ1-4, with 9 bases matching TRBD1. The germline V gene has CDR1 MNHNS and CDR2 SASEGT. The CDR3 totals 14 residues. V lost 7 bases and J lost 5; bases outside the gene matches: 5. The CDR3 nucleotides read TGTGCCAGCACCCCGGGACAGGGAAATGAAAAACTGTTTTTT. Protein sequence: CASTPGQGNEKLFF.

V usage is TRBV5-6 and J usage is TRBJ1-5; unclear D gene. The V and J ends lost 4 bases and 1 base respectively, with 6 bases between them. Germline V lookup: CDR1 SGHDT, CDR2 YYEEEE. This CDR3 region has 13 residues. CDR3 DNA: TGTGCCAGCAGCCCGGGAAGCAATCAGCCCCAGCATTTT. This translates into CASSPGSNQPQHF.

This rearrangement joins TRBV7-3 to TRBJ2-3; TRBD2 is a possible D gene (5 bases). Germline V gives CDR1 SGHTA, CDR2 FQGTGA. The CDR3 spans 13 residues. The V end lost 4 bases, the J end lost 1 base, and 6 bases lay between the germline ends. The CDR3 here is CASSSGGTDTQYF. In DNA form, the CDR3 reads TGTGCCAGCAGCTCCGGGGGCACAGATACGCAGTATTTT.

The V and J genes are TRBV6-1 and TRBJ2-2; a possible D gene is TRBD1 (6 bases). Trimming cost V 5 bases and J 8 bases, with 18 bases left between them. Germline CDR1 and CDR2: MNHNS and SASEGT. This CDR3 spans 15 amino acids. The CDR3 nucleotides are TGTGCCAGCAGTTTCCGTACAGGGACCCCAGGGGAGCTGTTTTTT. Protein product: CASSFRTGTPGELFF.

The chain combines TRBV27 with TRBJ1-5, with a weak D call TRBD1 (5 bases). CDR3 length equals 13 residues. V was cut by 5 bases and J by 3 bases, with 8 bases left in between. Germline CDR1 MNHEY, CDR2 SMNVEV (reference sequence). In DNA, the CDR3 is TGTGCCAGCAGTCAGGGATACAATCAGCCCCAGCATTTT. This codes for CASSQGYNQPQHF.

V usage is TRBV5-4 and J usage is TRBJ2-5; TRBD1 matches 7 bases. This CDR3 region has 13 residues. Losses at the gene ends were 4 bases for V and 2 bases for J; bases not matched to a gene: 2. Germline V lookup: CDR1 SGHNT, CDR2 YYREEE (reference sequence). This CDR3 reads CASSPDRQETQYF. For the CDR3, the DNA is TGTGCCAGCAGCCCGGACAGGCAAGAGACCCAGTACTTC.

This chain uses TRBV27 with TRBJ2-3, with TRBD2 matching 8 bases. J was trimmed by 1 base and V by 4 bases; bases with no gene match: 10. Germline loops: CDR1 MNHEY, CDR2 SMNVEV (reference sequence). This CDR3 spans 17 amino acids. This chain's CDR3 is CASSSSGGGLGTDTQYF. Written as DNA, the CDR3 is TGTGCCAGCAGTTCCAGTGGCGGGGGGTTGGGCACAGATACGCAGTATTTT.

J is TRBJ2-6 and V is TRBV9; a possible D gene is TRBD1 (6 bases). Germline assignment: CDR1 SGDLS and CDR2 YYNGEE. V was clipped by 1 base and J by 2 bases, with 10 bases between them. The CDR3 covers 16 residues. CDR3 sequence reads: CASSVSGAAGANVLTF. Written as DNA, the CDR3 is TGTGCCAGCAGCGTATCAGGGGCGGCTGGGGCCAACGTCCTGACTTTC.

The chain links TRBV19 to TRBJ2-5, with TRBD2 matching 8 bases. The V gene's germline CDR1 is LNHDA and CDR2 SQIVND (reference sequence). The CDR3 sequence is 18 residues long. Trimming took 5 bases from V and 5 from J; bases not matched to a gene: 19. CDR3 loop: CASSPIRGSGGRGETQYF. The CDR3 DNA is TGTGCCAGTAGTCCCATCCGGGGAAGCGGGGGAAGGGGTGAGACCCAGTACTTC.

The V and J genes are TRBV28 and TRBJ2-5; D gene uncertain. V was cut by 3 bases and J by 5 bases, with 4 bases left in between. The CDR3 runs 11 residues. Looked up from germline, CDR1 is MDHEN and CDR2 is SYDVKM. For the CDR3, the DNA is TGTGCCAGCAGTTTGCGGGAGACCCAGTACTTC. Translating gives CASSLRETQYF.